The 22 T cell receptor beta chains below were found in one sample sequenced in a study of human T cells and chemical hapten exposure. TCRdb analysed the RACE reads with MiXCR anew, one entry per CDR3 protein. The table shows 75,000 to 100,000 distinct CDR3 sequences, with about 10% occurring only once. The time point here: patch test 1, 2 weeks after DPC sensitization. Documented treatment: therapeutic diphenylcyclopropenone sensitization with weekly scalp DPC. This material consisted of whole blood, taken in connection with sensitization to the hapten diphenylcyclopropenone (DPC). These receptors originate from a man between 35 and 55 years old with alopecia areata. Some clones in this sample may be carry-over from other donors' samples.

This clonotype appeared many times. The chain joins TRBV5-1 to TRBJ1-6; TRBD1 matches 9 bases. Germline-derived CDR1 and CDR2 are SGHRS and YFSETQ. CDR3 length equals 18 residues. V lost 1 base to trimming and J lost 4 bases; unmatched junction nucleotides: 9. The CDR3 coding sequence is TGCGCCAGCAGCTTGCGGGACAGGGCTGCATCTTATAATTCACCCCTCCACTTT. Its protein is CASSLRDRAASYNSPLHF.

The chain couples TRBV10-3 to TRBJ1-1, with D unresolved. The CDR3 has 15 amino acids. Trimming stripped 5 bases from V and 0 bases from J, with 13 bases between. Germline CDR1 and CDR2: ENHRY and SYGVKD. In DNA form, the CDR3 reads TGTGCCATCAGTCCTAGCGGCCGCATGAACACTGAAGCTTTCTTT. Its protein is CAISPSGRMNTEAFF.

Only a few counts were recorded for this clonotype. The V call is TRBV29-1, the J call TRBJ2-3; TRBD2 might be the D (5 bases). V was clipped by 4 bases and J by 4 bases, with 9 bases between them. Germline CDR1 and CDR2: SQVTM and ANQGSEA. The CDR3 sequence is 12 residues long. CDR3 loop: CSVVLGADTQYF. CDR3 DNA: TGCAGCGTTGTACTAGGAGCAGATACGCAGTATTTT.

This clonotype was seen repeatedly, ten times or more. For the CDR3, the DNA is TGTGCCAGCGGCGCCCTACTAGGAGATACGCAGTATTTT. Translated, it gives CASGALLGDTQYF. The chain combines TRBV6-2 or TRBV6-3 with TRBJ2-3, with D perhaps TRBD2 (5 bases). Germline V CDR1 and CDR2: MNHEY, SVGEGT. This CDR3 contains 13 residues. Trimming shortened V by 8 bases and J by 5 bases, and 14 bases separated the two germline ends.

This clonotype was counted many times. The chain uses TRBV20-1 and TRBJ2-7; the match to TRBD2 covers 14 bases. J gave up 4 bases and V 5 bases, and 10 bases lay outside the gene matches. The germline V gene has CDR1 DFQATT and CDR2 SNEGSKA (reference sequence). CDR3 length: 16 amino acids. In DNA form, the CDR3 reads TGCAGTGCTCCTAACCCCGGGACTAGCGGGGGTTACGAGCAGTACTTC. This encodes CSAPNPGTSGGYEQYF.

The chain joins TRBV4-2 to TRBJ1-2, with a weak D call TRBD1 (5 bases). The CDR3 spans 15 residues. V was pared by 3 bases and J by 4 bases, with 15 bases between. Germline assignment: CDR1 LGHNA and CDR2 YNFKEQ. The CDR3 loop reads CASSQGVGVSYGYTF. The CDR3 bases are TGTGCCAGCAGCCAGGGGGTGGGGGTTTCCTATGGCTACACCTTC.

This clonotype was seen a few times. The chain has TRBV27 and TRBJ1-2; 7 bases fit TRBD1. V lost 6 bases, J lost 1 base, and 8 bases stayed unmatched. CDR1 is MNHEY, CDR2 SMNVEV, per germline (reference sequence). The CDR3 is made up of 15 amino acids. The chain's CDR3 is CASSNGTGVNYGYTF. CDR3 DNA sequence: TGTGCCAGCAGCAATGGCACAGGGGTTAACTATGGCTACACCTTC.

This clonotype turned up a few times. CDR3 sequence reads: CASSPPLTSTDTQYF. DNA of the CDR3: TGTGCCAGCAGCCCCCCCCTGACTAGCACAGATACGCAGTATTTT. V gene TRBV28 combines with J gene TRBJ2-3, with no clear D. Trimming removed 6 bases from V and 0 bases from J, with 13 bases in between. This CDR3 has 15 amino acids. The V gene's germline CDR1 is MDHEN and CDR2 SYDVKM.

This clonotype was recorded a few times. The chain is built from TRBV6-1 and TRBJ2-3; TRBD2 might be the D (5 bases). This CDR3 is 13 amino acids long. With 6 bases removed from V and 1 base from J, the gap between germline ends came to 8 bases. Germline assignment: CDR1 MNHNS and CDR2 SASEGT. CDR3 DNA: TGTGCCAGCAGGCTCGGGGGCACAGATACGCAGTATTTT. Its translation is CASRLGGTDTQYF.

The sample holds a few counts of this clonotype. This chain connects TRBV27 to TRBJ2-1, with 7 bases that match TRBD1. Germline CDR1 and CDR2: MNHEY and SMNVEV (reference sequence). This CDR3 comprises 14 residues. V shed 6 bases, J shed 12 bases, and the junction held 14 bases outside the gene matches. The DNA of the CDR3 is TGTGCCAGCAGATCCAGGGGGTCCTTCGGATGGCAGTTCTTC. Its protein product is CASRSRGSFGWQFF.

The CDR3 nucleotides are TGTGCCAGCTCACCGATTACAGGGCCCGACGAGCAGTACTTC. Translation: CASSPITGPDEQYF. This chain connects TRBV18 to TRBJ2-7; D possibly corresponds to TRBD1 (6 bases). V lost 3 bases and J lost 5, with 14 bases in between. Germline V lookup: CDR1 KGHSH, CDR2 LQKENI. The CDR3 sequence is 14 residues long.

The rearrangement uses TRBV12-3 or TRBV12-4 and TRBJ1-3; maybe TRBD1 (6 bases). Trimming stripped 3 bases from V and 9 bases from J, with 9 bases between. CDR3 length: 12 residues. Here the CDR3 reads CASSLPGVTIYF. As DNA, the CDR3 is TGTGCCAGCAGTTTGCCAGGGGTCACCATATATTTT.

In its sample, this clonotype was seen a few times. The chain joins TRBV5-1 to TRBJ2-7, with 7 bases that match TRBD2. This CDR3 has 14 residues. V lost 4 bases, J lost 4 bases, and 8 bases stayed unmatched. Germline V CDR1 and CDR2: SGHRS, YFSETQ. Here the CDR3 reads CASSISGGPYEQYV. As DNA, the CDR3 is TGCGCCAGCAGCATTTCGGGAGGACCATACGAGCAGTACGTC.

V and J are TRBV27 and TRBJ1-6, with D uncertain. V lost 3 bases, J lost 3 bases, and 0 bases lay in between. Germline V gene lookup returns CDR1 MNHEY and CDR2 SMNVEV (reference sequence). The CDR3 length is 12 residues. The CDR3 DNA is TGTGCCAGCAGTTTCTATAATTCACCCCTCCACTTT. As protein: CASSFYNSPLHF.

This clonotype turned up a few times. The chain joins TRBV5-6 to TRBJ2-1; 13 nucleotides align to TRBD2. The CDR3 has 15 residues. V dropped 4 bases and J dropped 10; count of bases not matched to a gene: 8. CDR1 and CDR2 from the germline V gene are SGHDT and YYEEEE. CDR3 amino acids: CASSHGLAGVREQFF. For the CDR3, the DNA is TGTGCCAGCAGCCACGGACTAGCGGGAGTTCGGGAGCAGTTCTTC.

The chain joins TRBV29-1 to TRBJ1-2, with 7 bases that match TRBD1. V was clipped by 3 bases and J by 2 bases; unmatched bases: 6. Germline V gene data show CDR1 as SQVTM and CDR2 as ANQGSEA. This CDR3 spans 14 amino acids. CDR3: CSVDLNRGNYGYTF. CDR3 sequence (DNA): TGCAGCGTTGATCTCAACAGGGGAAACTATGGCTACACCTTC.

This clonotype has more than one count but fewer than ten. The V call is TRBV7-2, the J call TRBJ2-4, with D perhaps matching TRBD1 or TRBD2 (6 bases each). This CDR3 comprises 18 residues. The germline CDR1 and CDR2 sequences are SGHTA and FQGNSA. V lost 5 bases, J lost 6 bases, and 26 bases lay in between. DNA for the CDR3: TGTGCCAGCAGCCCGGACAGTGGTAGACTAGGCTCCGGAAACATTCAGTACTTC. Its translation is CASSPDSGRLGSGNIQYF.

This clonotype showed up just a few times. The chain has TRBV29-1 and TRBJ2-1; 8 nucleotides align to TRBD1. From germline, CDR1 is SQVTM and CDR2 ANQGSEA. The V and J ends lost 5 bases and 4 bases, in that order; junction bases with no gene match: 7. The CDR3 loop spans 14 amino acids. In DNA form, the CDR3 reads TGCAGCGTTCGACAGGGGTTTTCGTACAATGAGCAGTTCTTC. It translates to CSVRQGFSYNEQFF.

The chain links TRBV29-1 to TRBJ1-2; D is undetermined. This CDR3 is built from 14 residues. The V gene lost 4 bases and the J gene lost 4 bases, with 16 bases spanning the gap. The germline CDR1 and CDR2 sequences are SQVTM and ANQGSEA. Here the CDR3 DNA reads TGCAGCGTTGGCCCCCCCGACGGCATCTATGGCTACACCTTC. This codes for CSVGPPDGIYGYTF.

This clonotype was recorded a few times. CDR3 in amino acids: CSANSGRATEEQFF. The CDR3 bases are TGCAGTGCAAATAGCGGGAGGGCCACGGAGGAGCAGTTCTTC. The chain has TRBV20-1 and TRBJ2-1; 11 bases are shared with TRBD2. CDR1 and CDR2 (germline): DFQATT, SNEGSKA (reference sequence). V lost 6 bases, J lost 10 bases, and 11 bases stayed unmatched. The CDR3 runs to 14 residues.

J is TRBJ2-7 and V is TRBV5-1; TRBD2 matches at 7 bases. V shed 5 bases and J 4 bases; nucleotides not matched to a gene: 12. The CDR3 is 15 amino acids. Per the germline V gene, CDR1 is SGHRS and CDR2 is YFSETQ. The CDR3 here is CASRKAGGRDYEQYF. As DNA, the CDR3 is TGCGCCAGCAGAAAAGCCGGCGGGAGAGATTACGAGCAGTACTTC.

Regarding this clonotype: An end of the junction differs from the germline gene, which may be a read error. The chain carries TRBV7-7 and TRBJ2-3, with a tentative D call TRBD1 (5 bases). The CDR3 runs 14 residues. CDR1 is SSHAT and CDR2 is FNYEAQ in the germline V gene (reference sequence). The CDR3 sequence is CASSIDRKAETQYF. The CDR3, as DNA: TGTGCTAGCAGTATAGACAGAAAAGCAGAAACGCAGTATTTT.